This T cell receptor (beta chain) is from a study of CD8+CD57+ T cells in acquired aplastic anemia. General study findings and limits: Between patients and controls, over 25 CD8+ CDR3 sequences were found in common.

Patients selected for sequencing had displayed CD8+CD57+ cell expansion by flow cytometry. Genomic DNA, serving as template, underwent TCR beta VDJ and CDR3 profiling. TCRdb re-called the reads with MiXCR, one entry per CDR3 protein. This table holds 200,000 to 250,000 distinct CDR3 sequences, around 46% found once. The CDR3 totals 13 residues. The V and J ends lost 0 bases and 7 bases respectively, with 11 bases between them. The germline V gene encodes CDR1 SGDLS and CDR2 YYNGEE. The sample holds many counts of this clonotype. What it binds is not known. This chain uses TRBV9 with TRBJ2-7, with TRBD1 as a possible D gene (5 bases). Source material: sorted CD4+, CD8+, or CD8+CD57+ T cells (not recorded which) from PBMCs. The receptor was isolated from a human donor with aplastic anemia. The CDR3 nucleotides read TGTGCCAGCAGCGTAGCTAGGGGCGGTGAGCAGTACTTC. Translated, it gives CASSVARGGEQYF.